The 14 T cell receptor beta chains listed next were all sequenced from one sample in a study of T cell changes during pregnancy in multiple sclerosis. The method was immunoSEQ multiplex PCR; TCRdb's version includes in-frame clones alone and lacks a portion of them. The repertoire holds some 48,000 clones, with around 93% as singletons. The starting material was CD8+ T cells from peripheral blood mononuclear cells, obtained in the first trimester of pregnancy. The receptors were sampled from a female donor with multiple sclerosis, enrolled in a pregnancy study.

The J gene is TRBJ2-7, the V gene TRBV27, with 7 bases that match TRBD2. This CDR3 comprises 14 residues. V dropped 6 bases and J dropped 3; count of bases not matched to a gene: 8. From germline, CDR1 is MNHEY and CDR2 SMNVEV (reference sequence). CDR3: CASSSGGGVYEQYF. The CDR3 nucleotides read TGTGCCAGCAGCTCGGGGGGAGGCGTCTACGAGCAGTACTTC.

CDR3 nucleotide sequence: TGCGCCAGCAGCTTACGGGGGACAGGGGGCTCCGACTATGGCTACACCTTC. Its protein product is CASSLRGTGGSDYGYTF. The J gene is TRBJ1-2, the V gene TRBV5-1, with 12 bases identical to TRBD1. V lost 2 bases to trimming and J lost 3 bases; unmatched junction nucleotides: 8. The CDR3 has 17 amino acids. From germline, CDR1 is SGHRS and CDR2 YFSETQ.

This rearrangement joins TRBV27 to TRBJ2-7; D is unclear. The CDR3 extends over 14 amino acids. Germline loops: CDR1 MNHEY, CDR2 SMNVEV (reference sequence). V was shortened by 4 bases and J by 4 bases, with 14 bases between the two germline ends. CDR3 residues: CASSYSGSMYEQYF. CDR3 in DNA: TGTGCCAGCAGTTACAGTGGCAGCATGTACGAGCAGTACTTC.

This clone was seen only once. The chain employs TRBV7-9 and TRBJ1-1; 8 positions agree with TRBD1. V was pared by 7 bases and J by 2 bases, with 3 bases of the junction left unmatched. There are 13 residues in the CDR3. Germline loops: CDR1 SEHNR, CDR2 FQNEAQ (reference sequence). CDR3 nucleotides: TGTGCCAGCATCGCAGGGGGCAACACTGAAGCTTTCTTT. Translating gives CASIAGGNTEAFF.

This rearrangement joins TRBV4-2 to TRBJ1-2, with D unclear. CDR3 size: 11 residues. Germline assignment: CDR1 LGHNA and CDR2 YNFKEQ. Trimming removed 0 bases from V and 8 bases from J, with 4 bases in between. In DNA form, the CDR3 reads TGTGCCAGCAGCCAAGAAATAGGCTACACCTTC. It translates to CASSQEIGYTF.

V is TRBV5-5 and J is TRBJ2-1; D may be TRBD1 (5 bases). CDR3 size: 16 residues. Trimming took off 1 base at V and 1 base at J, with 12 bases between the two ends. Germline-derived CDR1 and CDR2 are SGHKS and YYEKEE (reference sequence). The CDR3 loop reads CASSLYAQGSYNEQFF. The CDR3 DNA follows: TGTGCCAGCAGCTTGTATGCCCAGGGATCCTACAATGAGCAGTTCTTC. Full variable domain (missing parts from reference TRBV5-5 and TRBJ2-1): DAGVTQSPTHLIKTRGQQVTLRCSPISGHKSVSWYQQVLGQGPQFIFQYYEKEERGRGNFPDRFSARQFPNYSSELNVNALLLGDSALYLCASSLYAQGSYNEQFFGPGTRLTVL.

Only one count was recorded for this clone. The V and J genes are TRBV7-9 and TRBJ2-2; D is possibly TRBD1 (5 bases). The germline gives CDR1 SEHNR, CDR2 FQNEAQ (reference sequence). V was pared by 7 bases and J by 5 bases, with 23 bases between. This CDR3 has 17 residues. This CDR3 is CASIQKRSQGRTGELFF. The CDR3 DNA follows: TGTGCCAGCATCCAGAAACGAAGCCAGGGCCGGACCGGGGAGCTGTTTTTT.

The CDR3 loop reads CASSVLAGTDTQYF. The CDR3 region has the DNA TGTGCCAGCAGCGTATTGGCGGGAACAGATACGCAGTATTTT. The chain recombines TRBV9 with TRBJ2-3; maybe TRBD2 (6 bases). The CDR3 is 14 amino acids. Germline CDR1 and CDR2: SGDLS and YYNGEE. Trimming took 1 base from V and 3 from J, leaving 9 bases between them.

The chain couples TRBV5-5 to TRBJ2-1; 7 positions match TRBD2. J lost 0 bases, V lost 4 bases, and 13 bases had no gene match. Germline lookup yields CDR1 SGHKS and CDR2 YYEKEE (reference sequence). The CDR3 sequence is 18 residues long. CDR3 loop: CASSEGLAAQSSYNEQFF. The CDR3 nucleotides read TGTGCCAGCAGCGAGGGGCTAGCGGCCCAAAGCTCCTACAATGAGCAGTTCTTC.

V and J are TRBV4-2 and TRBJ2-2; TRBD2 aligns across 13 bases. The germline V gene encodes CDR1 LGHNA and CDR2 YNFKEQ. The V segment lost 4 bases and the J segment 4 bases; nucleotides outside the gene matches: 9. The CDR3 extends over 18 amino acids. The CDR3 sequence: CASSLRTSGSISTGELFF. The CDR3, as DNA: TGTGCCAGCAGCCTAAGGACTAGCGGGAGTATAAGCACCGGGGAGCTGTTTTTT.

This clone appeared once. The genes are TRBV11-3 and TRBJ2-2, with D possibly TRBD1 on 6 matching bases. V was trimmed by 5 bases and J by 3 bases, leaving 22 bases between them. This CDR3 comprises 18 residues. Germline loops: CDR1 SGHNT, CDR2 YENEEA. The CDR3 loop reads CASSRTDSGAPHTGELFF. The DNA of the CDR3 is TGTGCCAGCAGCCGAACCGACTCAGGGGCCCCCCACACCGGGGAGCTGTTTTTT.

The chain employs TRBV27 and TRBJ1-1; TRBD1 might be the D (6 bases). Trimming shortened V by 3 bases and J by 4 bases, and 12 bases separated the two germline ends. CDR1 is MNHEY, CDR2 SMNVEV, per germline (reference sequence). The CDR3 covers 14 residues. The CDR3 protein is CASSFSGAGTEAFF. The CDR3 DNA sequence: TGTGCCAGCAGTTTCTCAGGGGCGGGCACTGAAGCTTTCTTT.

This clone was detected once. This chain links TRBV5-6 with TRBJ1-2, with D unresolved. V lost 4 bases and J 0 bases, leaving 10 bases between the germline ends. The CDR3 length is 14 residues. Germline V gives CDR1 SGHDT, CDR2 YYEEEE. In DNA, the CDR3 is TGTGCCAGCAGCCCCGGGGTAACTAACTATGGCTACACCTTC. Encoded protein: CASSPGVTNYGYTF. The whole variable domain, remainder taken from reference TRBV5-6 and TRBJ1-2, is DAGVTQSPTHLIKTRGQQVTLRCSPKSGHDTVSWYQQALGQGPQFIFQYYEEEERQRGNFPDRFSGHQFPNYSSELNVNALLLGDSALYLCASSPGVTNYGYTFGSGTRLTVV.

This chain connects TRBV21-1 to TRBJ2-7; the table assigns TRBD2, which was not confirmed against the DNA. TRBV21-1 represents a pseudogene. The CDR3 runs to 18 residues. CDR3 coding DNA: TGTGCCAGCAGCAAAGCCTACGGGGTTCCTAGGAGCTCCTACGAGCAGTACTTC. This translates into CASSKAYGVPRSSYEQYF.